This T cell receptor beta chain was identified in a study of cytomegalovirus exposure and HLA in healthy donors. Study-level background: Approximately 170 million T cells yielded around 120 million unique TCR beta sequences in earlier analysis.

Study conclusions and caveats: Productive status was seen about 87% or about 30% of the time for most TCR beta V segments in an earlier analysis. Indistinguishability led to the exclusion of some V segments, TRBV6-2 and TRBV6-3 included. Confirmation in vitro established that a few CMV-associated chains were specific for CMV antigens.

Details on this clone: What it binds is not known.

Both 60 Vbeta primers and 13 Jbeta primers went into the PCR. Produced via immunoSEQ multiplex PCR; TCRdb's table is partial and in-frame only. This sample lists about 52,000 clones; its ten largest clones have around an eighth. The CDR3 length is 14 residues. V lost 1 base and J lost 2, with 9 bases in between. The germline V gene has CDR1 LGHNA and CDR2 YNFKEQ. The rearrangement uses TRBV4-2 and TRBJ2-7; maybe TRBD1 (5 bases). This receptor was identified in a woman aged 60-75 years in good health and CMV-seropositive. The sequenced material came from PBMCs. CDR3 sequence (DNA): TGTGCCAGCAGCCAAGGCCAGGGAACCTACGAGCAGTACTTC. This encodes CASSQGQGTYEQYF.